The 32 T cell receptor beta chains presented below share a single source sample, sequenced in a study of blood T cell repertoires in COVID-19. Assay used: immunoSEQ multiplex PCR; TCRdb lists only in-frame clones, some missing. Of 350,000 or so clones in the sample, 80% to 95% were seen once. Material for sequencing was PBMCs or T cells enriched from blood (not recorded which). These TCRs come from a young woman who had recovered from COVID-19.

This sequence joins TRBV4-3 and TRBJ1-5; the D gene is possibly TRBD1 (6 bases). The CDR3 is 15 amino acids. Germline CDR1 LGHNA, CDR2 YSLEER. Trimming took 3 bases from V and 2 from J, leaving 11 bases between them. The CDR3 region is CASSQDSLGNQPQHF. The CDR3 nucleotides read TGCGCCAGCAGCCAGGACAGTCTGGGCAATCAGCCCCAGCATTTT.

The CDR3, as DNA: TGTGCCAGCAGCAAACTACACAGGGGCTCCTATAATTCACCCCTCCACTTT. As protein: CASSKLHRGSYNSPLHF. The V call is TRBV21-1, the J call TRBJ1-6; the DNA was not used to check the table's D call, TRBD1. TRBV21-1 is termed a pseudogene. This CDR3 has 17 amino acids.

The chain has TRBV6-5 and TRBJ2-2, with 7 bases lining up with TRBD1. The V and J ends lost 0 bases and 3 bases, in that order; junction bases with no gene match: 4. Germline V gene sequence: CDR1 MNHEY, CDR2 SVGAGI. The CDR3 loop spans 16 amino acids. CDR3 in DNA: TGTGCCAGCAGTTACTCCACAGGGGCATACACCGGGGAGCTGTTTTTT. It yields the protein CASSYSTGAYTGELFF.

This chain connects TRBV28 to TRBJ1-2, with D unresolved. Per germline, CDR1 MDHEN and CDR2 SYDVKM. The V gene lost 2 bases and the J gene lost 5 bases, with 6 bases spanning the gap. This CDR3 comprises 12 residues. CDR3 bases: TGTGCCAGCAGTTTAGGAGATTATGGCTACACCTTC. Its translation: CASSLGDYGYTF.

The chain links TRBV7-2 to TRBJ1-2, with D uncertain. The CDR3 has 15 residues. Trimming stripped 2 bases from V and 7 bases from J, with 17 bases between. Germline V gene sequence: CDR1 SGHTA, CDR2 FQGNSA. CDR3 sequence: CASSLNRGSFGGYTF. In DNA, the CDR3 is TGTGCCAGCAGCTTAAACCGGGGTAGCTTCGGTGGCTACACCTTC.

This chain's CDR3 is CASSSYTLAEKLFF. CDR3 DNA sequence: TGTGCCAGCAGTTCATACACCTTGGCCGAAAAACTGTTTTTT. The rearrangement joins TRBV28 to TRBJ1-4; D is unclear. Trimming stripped 4 bases from V and 8 bases from J, with 14 bases between. The CDR3 consists of 14 residues. Germline lookup yields CDR1 MDHEN and CDR2 SYDVKM.

The chain carries TRBV18 and TRBJ2-5; maybe TRBD1 (7 bases). This CDR3 contains 15 residues. In germline, CDR1 is KGHSH, CDR2 LQKENI. Trimming stripped 3 bases from V and 0 bases from J, with 11 bases between. The CDR3 region is CASSPGGQNQETQYF. CDR3 sequence (DNA): TGTGCCAGCTCACCGGGGGGACAGAACCAAGAGACCCAGTACTTC. Based on the CDR3 plus reference TRBV18 and TRBJ2-5, the full variable domain is NAGVMQNPRHLVRRRGQEARLRCSPMKGHSHVYWYRQLPEEGLKFMVYLQKENIIDESGMPKERFSAEFPKEGPSILRIQQVVRGDSAAYFCASSPGGQNQETQYFGPGTRLLVL.

The J gene is TRBJ2-3, the V gene TRBV28, with 8 nucleotides matching TRBD1. Germline-derived CDR1 and CDR2 are MDHEN and SYDVKM. The V gene end was trimmed by 6 bases and the J gene end by 2 bases; junction bases not matched to a gene: 25. This CDR3 has 21 residues. In nucleotides, the CDR3 is TGTGCCAGCAGGACCACCCTCTCCCGGCAGGGGGCACCACTCGTCACAGATACGCAGTATTTT. It is translated as CASRTTLSRQGAPLVTDTQYF.

The rearrangement uses TRBV7-6 and TRBJ2-5; 8 bases map to TRBD2. From germline, CDR1 is SGHVS and CDR2 FNYEAQ. Trimming removed 5 bases from V and 5 bases from J; junction bases left unmatched: 10. The CDR3 extends over 15 amino acids. The CDR3 spells CASSLWTSIRETQYF. The CDR3 nucleotides are TGTGCCAGCAGCCTATGGACTAGCATTCGGGAGACCCAGTACTTC. The complete variable domain, with remaining parts taken from reference TRBV7-6 and TRBJ2-5, reads GAGVSQSPRYKVTKRGQDVALRCDPISGHVSLYWYRQALGQGPEFLTYFNYEAQQDKSGLPNDRFSAERPEGSISTLTIQRTEQRDSAMYRCASSLWTSIRETQYFGPGTRLLVL.

This sequence joins TRBV4-2 and TRBJ1-1, with 7 bases lining up with TRBD1. Trimming at V came to 1 base and at J to 4 bases, leaving 6 bases not matched to a gene. CDR3 length equals 15 residues. Germline V CDR1 and CDR2: LGHNA, YNFKEQ. CDR3 in amino acids: CASSQATGVGTEAFF. The DNA of the CDR3 is TGTGCCAGCAGCCAAGCTACAGGGGTAGGCACTGAAGCTTTCTTT.

The genes are TRBV10-3 and TRBJ2-7; 7 nucleotides agree with TRBD1. Germline V gives CDR1 ENHRY, CDR2 SYGVKD. The CDR3 is 15 amino acids. The V gene end was trimmed by 5 bases and the J gene end by 1 base; junction bases not matched to a gene: 8. The CDR3 here is CAISRQGQVSYEQYF. In nucleotides, the CDR3 is TGTGCCATCAGTAGACAGGGCCAAGTTTCCTACGAGCAGTACTTC.

This clone appeared a single time. The chain carries TRBV9 and TRBJ2-1; 7 bases map to TRBD1. The V gene end was trimmed by 0 bases and the J gene end by 0 bases; junction bases not matched to a gene: 6. Germline CDR1 is SGDLS and CDR2 is YYNGEE. The CDR3 loop spans 17 amino acids. The CDR3 nucleotides are TGTGCCAGCAGCGTAGCGTCAGGGGGAGCCTCCTACAATGAGCAGTTCTTC. It codes for CASSVASGGASYNEQFF.

This clone has just one count. The CDR3 spells CASSIGGQGTGEQFF. The CDR3 DNA is TGTGCCAGTAGTATTGGTGGACAGGGAACAGGTGAGCAGTTCTTC. The chain combines TRBV19 with TRBJ2-1; TRBD1 aligns across 8 bases. After removal of 3 bases from V and 9 bases from J, the junction contained 10 bases not matched to a gene. This CDR3 has 15 amino acids. CDR1 and CDR2 (germline): LNHDA, SQIVND (reference sequence).

The V call is TRBV3-1 (or the pseudogene TRBV3-2), the J call TRBJ1-6; 7 bases fit TRBD1. The germline gives CDR1 LGHDT, CDR2 YNNKEL (reference sequence). This CDR3 is 13 amino acids long. V dropped 3 bases and J dropped 10; count of bases not matched to a gene: 3. The CDR3 is CASSHRQGSPLHF. The CDR3 DNA sequence: TGTGCCAGCAGCCACCGACAGGGATCACCCCTCCACTTT.

V gene TRBV28 combines with J gene TRBJ1-2; 12 bases agree with TRBD1. Germline CDR1 and CDR2: MDHEN and SYDVKM. There are 15 residues in the CDR3. V trimming: 3 bases; J trimming: 7 bases; junction bases outside the gene matches: 6. The CDR3 reads CASSLGQGAYSGYTF. Here the CDR3 DNA reads TGTGCCAGCAGTTTGGGACAGGGGGCGTACTCTGGCTACACCTTC.

The chain links TRBV24-1 to TRBJ1-3, with TRBD1 as a possible D gene (6 bases). V lost 10 bases to trimming and J lost 0 bases, with 24 bases between them. The CDR3 loop spans 18 amino acids. The germline V gene has CDR1 KGHDR and CDR2 SFDVKD. The CDR3 DNA sequence: TGTGCCACTCATGTCCGGGGGGGCCCATATTGCTCTGGAAACACCATATATTTT. It translates to CATHVRGGPYCSGNTIYF.

V and J are TRBV29-1 and TRBJ1-1, with unresolved D. This CDR3 is built from 12 residues. V was trimmed by 6 bases and J by 5 bases, leaving 13 bases between them. Germline V gene lookup returns CDR1 SQVTM and CDR2 ANQGSEA. Here the CDR3 reads CSVFRIGTEAFF. CDR3 nucleotides: TGCAGCGTATTCAGGATCGGAACTGAAGCTTTCTTT.

The rearrangement joins TRBV5-4 to TRBJ1-2; D remains unclear. This CDR3 spans 16 amino acids. V was pared by 1 base and J by 7 bases, with 20 bases between. Germline CDR1 and CDR2: SGHNT and YYREEE (reference sequence). CDR3: CASSLLSITAGGGYTF. In DNA form, the CDR3 reads TGTGCCAGCAGCTTGTTATCCATTACGGCCGGCGGTGGCTACACCTTC.

This chain links TRBV13 with TRBJ2-7, with 9 bases identical to TRBD1. V lost 0 bases and J lost 4; bases outside the gene matches: 13. Germline CDR1 reads PRHDT; CDR2 reads FYEKMQ (reference sequence). The length of the CDR3 is 18 residues. The CDR3 nucleotides read TGTGCCAGCAGCTTAGGCCCTTCCGGGACAGGGAGAAGTTACGAGCAGTACTTC. Encoded protein: CASSLGPSGTGRSYEQYF. Full variable domain (remainder filled in from reference TRBV13 and TRBJ2-7): AAGVIQSPRHLIKEKRETATLKCYPIPRHDTVYWYQQGPGQDPQFLISFYEKMQSDKGSIPDRFSAQQFSDYHSELNMSSLELGDSALYFCASSLGPSGTGRSYEQYFGPGTRLTVT.

The chain employs TRBV7-2 and TRBJ1-2, with 8 bases aligning to TRBD1. V shed 1 base, J shed 9 bases, and the junction held 7 bases outside the gene matches. This CDR3 is built from 14 residues. CDR1 and CDR2 from the germline V gene are SGHTA and FQGNSA. The CDR3 nucleotides read TGTGCCAGCAGCTTAGGCGGACAGGGCAACCGCTACACCTTC. Its translation: CASSLGGQGNRYTF.

The table lists this clone with a count of one. V gene TRBV5-1 combines with J gene TRBJ2-1, with 9 bases matching TRBD2. Trimming at V came to 5 bases and at J to 5 bases, leaving 5 bases not matched to a gene. The CDR3 is made up of 14 amino acids. Germline assignment: CDR1 SGHRS and CDR2 YFSETQ. CDR3 residues: CASRAGGQNNEQFF. The CDR3 nucleotides read TGCGCCAGCAGGGCGGGGGGGCAAAACAATGAGCAGTTCTTC.

This clone was recorded only once. V usage is TRBV27 and J usage is TRBJ1-4; TRBD1 might be the D (5 bases). In germline, CDR1 is MNHEY, CDR2 SMNVEV (reference sequence). The CDR3 is 12 residues long. Trimming pared 8 bases from V and 6 bases from J, leaving 10 bases between. CDR3 amino acids: CASGQLYEKLFF. The CDR3 nucleotides read TGTGCCAGCGGACAACTGTATGAAAAACTGTTTTTT.

The chain combines TRBV11-3 with TRBJ1-6; 10 bases align to TRBD1. The CDR3 is 15 amino acids. J lost 7 bases, V lost 5 bases, and 5 bases had no gene match. Germline lookup yields CDR1 SGHNT and CDR2 YENEEA. The CDR3 sequence: CASSPSGQGNSPLHF. The CDR3 bases are TGTGCCAGCAGCCCCTCGGGACAGGGGAATTCACCCCTCCACTTT.

The rearrangement links TRBV7-9 to TRBJ1-1; no clear D. Germline V gives CDR1 SEHNR, CDR2 FQNEAQ (reference sequence). The CDR3 extends over 16 amino acids. Deletions cut 1 base from V and 4 bases from J, with 16 bases between. In DNA, the CDR3 is TGTGCCAGCAGCTTAGGACCAGCCAAACGGAGCACTGAAGCTTTCTTT. The encoded protein is CASSLGPAKRSTEAFF.

This rearrangement joins TRBV12-3 or TRBV12-4 to TRBJ2-1; D is perhaps TRBD1 (5 bases). This CDR3 spans 13 amino acids. V dropped 5 bases and J dropped 4 bases, with 9 bases sitting between them. The CDR3 region has the DNA TGTGCCAGCAGTCAGACAGCGTACAATGAGCAGTTCTTC. Translating it yields CASSQTAYNEQFF.

The chain links TRBV12-2 to TRBJ2-6; TRBD1, as called in the table, went unchecked against the DNA. TRBV12-2 is given as a pseudogene. The CDR3 runs 19 residues. The CDR3 DNA follows: TGTGCAAGTCGCTTAGCCGGGACAGGGGGCTCTGCCGGGGCCAACGTCCTGACTTTC. The encoded protein is CASRLAGTGGSAGANVLTF.

CDR3 region: CASSLGDRVTDTQYF. CDR3 sequence (DNA): TGTGCCAGCAGCTTAGGGGACAGGGTCACAGATACGCAGTATTTT. The chain combines TRBV7-9 with TRBJ2-3; TRBD1 matches 9 bases. V trimming: 1 base; J trimming: 2 bases; junction bases outside the gene matches: 1. The germline V gene has CDR1 SEHNR and CDR2 FQNEAQ (reference sequence). The CDR3 is 15 amino acids.

This clone occurred a few times. J is TRBJ1-2 and V is TRBV7-9; 9 nucleotides match TRBD1. V shed 0 bases and J 5 bases; nucleotides not matched to a gene: 1. The CDR3 runs to 14 residues. Germline lookup yields CDR1 SEHNR and CDR2 FQNEAQ (reference sequence). The CDR3 is CASSLATGGYGYTF. CDR3 DNA sequence: TGTGCCAGCAGCTTAGCGACAGGGGGATATGGCTACACCTTC.

V and J are TRBV19 and TRBJ2-3, with 10 positions matching TRBD2. Unmatched junction bases numbered 6, after V lost 4 bases and J lost 5 bases. The germline CDR1 and CDR2 sequences are LNHDA and SQIVND (reference sequence). This CDR3 contains 15 residues. The chain's CDR3 is CASSTLAGEVDTQYF. Written as DNA, the CDR3 is TGTGCCAGTAGTACGCTAGCGGGGGAAGTAGATACGCAGTATTTT.

This chain joins TRBV18 and TRBJ2-1, with 7 bases that match TRBD2. The CDR3 runs 14 residues. V shed 3 bases and J 6 bases; nucleotides not matched to a gene: 5. Germline V CDR1 and CDR2: KGHSH, LQKENI. The CDR3 DNA reads TGTGCCAGCTCACCCGCTAGCGGCCCCAATGAGCAGTTCTTC. It encodes CASSPASGPNEQFF. Full variable domain (missing parts from reference TRBV18 and TRBJ2-1): NAGVMQNPRHLVRRRGQEARLRCSPMKGHSHVYWYRQLPEEGLKFMVYLQKENIIDESGMPKERFSAEFPKEGPSILRIQQVVRGDSAAYFCASSPASGPNEQFFGPGTRLTVL.

V usage is TRBV7-2 and J usage is TRBJ2-3, with 11 nucleotides matching TRBD2. With V trimmed by 5 bases and J by 4 bases, 8 bases remained unmatched. Looked up from germline, CDR1 is SGHTA and CDR2 is FQGNSA. This CDR3 region has 16 residues. The CDR3 region has the DNA TGTGCCAGCAGCCCGGTAGGACTAGCGGGCTCAGATACGCAGTATTTT. Amino acids: CASSPVGLAGSDTQYF.

DNA for the CDR3: TGTGCCAGCAGCGTCCGACAGGGTTCTGGAAACACCATATATTTT. Residues: CASSVRQGSGNTIYF. The chain combines TRBV9 with TRBJ1-3; 7 nucleotides match TRBD1. The trim removed 2 bases at V and 1 base at J, leaving 3 bases unmatched. The germline V gene has CDR1 SGDLS and CDR2 YYNGEE. The CDR3 totals 15 residues.